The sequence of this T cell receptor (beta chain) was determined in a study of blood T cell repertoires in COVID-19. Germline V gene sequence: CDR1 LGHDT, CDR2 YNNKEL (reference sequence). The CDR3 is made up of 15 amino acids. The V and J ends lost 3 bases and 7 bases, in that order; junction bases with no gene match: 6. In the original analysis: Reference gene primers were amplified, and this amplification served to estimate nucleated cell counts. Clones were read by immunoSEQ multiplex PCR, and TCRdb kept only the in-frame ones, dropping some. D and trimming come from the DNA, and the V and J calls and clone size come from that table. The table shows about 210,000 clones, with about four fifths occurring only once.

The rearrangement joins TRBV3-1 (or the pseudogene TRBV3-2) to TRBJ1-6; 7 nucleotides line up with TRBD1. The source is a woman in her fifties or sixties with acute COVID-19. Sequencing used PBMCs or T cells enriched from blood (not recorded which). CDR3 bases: TGTGCCAGCAGCCATGGCGACAGGGCCAATTCACCCCTCCACTTT. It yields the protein CASSHGDRANSPLHF.